Below are 23 T cell receptor beta chains sequenced from a single sample in a study of T-cell reconstitution after alpha-beta-depleted transplantation in children. As it was prepared, the TCRbeta library received unique molecular identifiers. Each CDR3 protein is one row after TCRdb ran MiXCR on the PCR reads. The table has 490,000 or so distinct CDR3 sequences, around 13% seen once. Material: PBMCs from the stem cell graft donor, obtained from the stem cell graft. The receptor set was obtained from a human donor who donated a stem cell graft to a child with combined immunodeficiency.

In this sample, this clonotype turned up once. This chain uses TRBV6-2 or TRBV6-3 with TRBJ2-1, with D unresolved. V shed 0 bases and J shed 6 bases, with 9 bases lying between them. CDR3 size: 14 residues. CDR1 and CDR2 (germline): MNHEY, SVGEGT. The CDR3 DNA follows: TGTGCCAGCAGTTACTCGTCAGAGGCCAATGAGCAGTTCTTC. Translating it yields CASSYSSEANEQFF.

The chain is built from TRBV10-3 and TRBJ2-1; 7 positions agree with TRBD1. This CDR3 has 15 residues. The germline gives CDR1 ENHRY, CDR2 SYGVKD. J lost 13 bases, V lost 3 bases, and 15 bases had no gene match. CDR3 sequence: CAISEPPSRGPDQFF. CDR3 nucleotide sequence: TGTGCCATCAGTGAACCACCGTCAAGGGGGCCGGATCAGTTCTTC.

The rearrangement uses TRBV9 and TRBJ2-3, with 10 bases fitting TRBD1. The CDR3 loop spans 16 amino acids. The ends lost 3 bases at V and 2 bases at J; junction bases unmatched: 6. The germline gives CDR1 SGDLS, CDR2 YYNGEE. The CDR3 bases are TGTGCCAGCAGCGGGGGACAGGGGCTCGCCACAGATACGCAGTATTTT. Protein sequence: CASSGGQGLATDTQYF.

In its sample, this clonotype was seen a few times. The chain joins TRBV29-1 to TRBJ2-2, with 12 positions matching TRBD2. The V segment lost 7 bases and the J segment 5 bases; nucleotides outside the gene matches: 17. CDR1 is SQVTM and CDR2 is ANQGSEA in the germline V gene. The CDR3 runs 18 residues. The CDR3 nucleotides read TGCAGCGCAATTTCGGCTAGCGGGGGGGATGTTTGGACCGGGGAGCTGTTTTTT. It encodes CSAISASGGDVWTGELFF.

This clonotype occurred a few times. The chain joins TRBV12-3 or TRBV12-4 to TRBJ2-7, with D possibly being TRBD1 (6 bases). Trimming removed 6 bases at V and 5 bases at J, with 20 bases between. The CDR3 contains 15 residues. The CDR3 bases are TGTGCCAGCAGCCCACAGGGTTTCGCCCGGGACGAGCAGTACTTC. It yields the protein CASSPQGFARDEQYF.

This clonotype was detected only a few times. The rearrangement uses TRBV4-2 and TRBJ2-4; TRBD1 is a possible D gene (5 bases). The CDR3 has 16 residues. In germline, CDR1 is LGHNA, CDR2 YNFKEQ. V lost 4 bases and J lost 1, with 14 bases in between. CDR3 region: CASSRLVGQAKNIQYF. Here the CDR3 DNA reads TGTGCCAGCAGCCGTCTTGTGGGGCAGGCCAAAAACATTCAGTACTTC.

V and J are TRBV7-2 and TRBJ1-6; TRBD1 aligns across 9 bases. CDR3 length equals 15 residues. J was trimmed by 5 bases and V by 6 bases; bases with no gene match: 5. Germline V lookup: CDR1 SGHTA, CDR2 FQGNSA. CDR3 DNA sequence: TGTGCCAGCAGATTGACAGGGGGAAATAATTCACCCCTCCACTTT. Translated: CASRLTGGNNSPLHF.

This sequence joins TRBV5-6 and TRBJ2-1; 9 bases are shared with TRBD2. The J segment lost 4 bases and the V segment lost 4 bases, leaving 3 bases of the junction unmatched. Germline CDR1 SGHDT, CDR2 YYEEEE. The CDR3 is made up of 14 amino acids. CDR3: CASSTAGGYNEQFF. In DNA, the CDR3 is TGTGCCAGCAGCACGGCGGGGGGGTACAATGAGCAGTTCTTC. Full variable domain (outside the CDR3, taken from reference TRBV5-6 and TRBJ2-1): DAGVTQSPTHLIKTRGQQVTLRCSPKSGHDTVSWYQQALGQGPQFIFQYYEEEERQRGNFPDRFSGHQFPNYSSELNVNALLLGDSALYLCASSTAGGYNEQFFGPGTRLTVL.

The chain is built from TRBV7-9 and TRBJ2-7, with TRBD1 identical over 9 bases. The CDR3 is made up of 15 amino acids. J gave up 6 bases and V 1 base, and 7 bases lay outside the gene matches. Germline CDR1 SEHNR, CDR2 FQNEAQ (reference sequence). CDR3 sequence reads: CASSLERTGVAEQYF. CDR3 nucleotide sequence: TGTGCCAGCAGCTTAGAGCGGACAGGGGTGGCCGAGCAGTACTTC.

This clonotype is a singleton in its sample. The chain joins TRBV12-5 to TRBJ2-5; no definite D call. Trimming left V 5 bases short and J 0 bases short, with 1 base between. The germline V gene has CDR1 LGHNT and CDR2 FRNRAP. The CDR3 has 11 amino acids. CDR3 sequence: CASGNQETQYF. For the CDR3, the DNA is TGTGCTAGTGGTAACCAAGAGACCCAGTACTTC.

CDR3 protein: CASSLFPQFGQPQHF. CDR3 DNA: TGTGCCAGCAGCTTATTTCCCCAGTTCGGTCAGCCCCAGCATTTT. The chain joins TRBV7-8 to TRBJ1-5; D gene uncertain. Between the trimmed V and J ends, which lost 2 bases and 6 bases, there was a span of 14 bases. The CDR3 covers 15 residues. Germline-derived CDR1 and CDR2 are SGHVS and FQNEAQ.

The chain recombines TRBV11-2 with TRBJ2-3, with D possibly being TRBD1 or TRBD2 (5 bases each). The CDR3 extends over 15 amino acids. Trimming took 5 bases from V and 5 from J, leaving 17 bases between them. Germline CDR1 SGHAT, CDR2 FQNNGV. CDR3 in amino acids: CASSLGTRREDTQYF. CDR3 DNA: TGTGCCAGCAGCCTCGGGACCCGGAGAGAAGATACGCAGTATTTT. The complete variable domain, with remaining parts taken from reference TRBV11-2 and TRBJ2-3, reads EAGVAQSPRYKIIEKRQSVAFWCNPISGHATLYWYQQILGQGPKLLIQFQNNGVVDDSQLPKDRFSAERLKGVDSTLKIQPAKLEDSAVYLCASSLGTRREDTQYFGPGTRLTVL.

The V gene is TRBV3-1, the J gene TRBJ1-1; 11 bases line up with TRBD1. CDR1 is LGHDT and CDR2 is YNNKEL in the germline V gene (reference sequence). V was clipped by 0 bases and J by 3 bases; unmatched bases: 6. This CDR3 comprises 17 residues. The CDR3 nucleotides read TGTGCCAGCAGCCAAGACTGGACAGGGGGCATGGACACTGAAGCTTTCTTT. Its translation: CASSQDWTGGMDTEAFF.

This clonotype was seen a handful of times. The chain employs TRBV4-2 and TRBJ2-3, with D possibly TRBD1 on 6 matching bases. This CDR3 region has 16 residues. The germline V gene has CDR1 LGHNA and CDR2 YNFKEQ. V was trimmed by 5 bases and J by 4 bases, leaving 19 bases between them. The CDR3 sequence: CASSSAVGAQADTQYF. Here the CDR3 DNA reads TGTGCCAGCAGCTCGGCGGTGGGGGCACAAGCAGATACGCAGTATTTT.

This clonotype was recorded at least ten times. V is TRBV4-2 and J is TRBJ2-1; TRBD2 might be the D (7 bases). Trimming pared 0 bases from V and 0 bases from J, leaving 21 bases between. Looked up from germline, CDR1 is LGHNA and CDR2 is YNFKEQ. The CDR3 extends over 20 amino acids. The CDR3 DNA reads as TGTGCCAGCAGCCAAGATCGGGAGACGGGGGGCCTGAGCTCCTACAATGAGCAGTTCTTC. This encodes CASSQDRETGGLSSYNEQFF.

This clonotype was seen more than once but under ten times. The chain recombines TRBV11-3 with TRBJ2-7, with D unresolved. The CDR3 has 14 residues. Germline CDR1 SGHNT, CDR2 YENEEA. V dropped 7 bases and J dropped 0 bases, with 13 bases sitting between them. The CDR3: CASTGSPSSYEQYF. DNA for the CDR3: TGTGCCAGCACCGGGTCTCCTAGCTCCTACGAGCAGTACTTC. Full variable domain (remainder filled in from reference TRBV11-3 and TRBJ2-7): EAGVVQSPRYKIIEKKQPVAFWCNPISGHNTLYWYLQNLGQGPELLIRYENEEAVDDSQLPKDRFSAERLKGVDSTLKIQPAELGDSAVYLCASTGSPSSYEQYFGPGTRLTVT.

This chain connects TRBV2 to TRBJ1-2; tentative D call: TRBD1 (6 bases). The V gene lost 1 base and the J gene lost 3 bases, with 12 bases spanning the gap. Germline V gene data show CDR1 as SNHLY and CDR2 as FYNNEI. CDR3 size: 15 residues. The CDR3 spells CASSEVRRGDYGYTF. DNA of the CDR3: TGTGCCAGCAGTGAAGTTAGGAGGGGGGACTATGGCTACACCTTC. Looking up the rest from reference TRBV2 and TRBJ1-2 gives the full variable domain: EPEVTQTPSHQVTQMGQEVILRCVPISNHLYFYWYRQILGQKVEFLVSFYNNEISEKSEIFDDQFSVERPDGSNFTLKIRSTKLEDSAMYFCASSEVRRGDYGYTFGSGTRLTVV.

In this sample, this clonotype turned up many times. The rearrangement links TRBV27 to TRBJ2-7; D is uncertain. From germline, CDR1 is MNHEY and CDR2 SMNVEV (reference sequence). V lost 4 bases, J lost 5 bases, and 9 bases lay in between. The CDR3 length is 12 residues. The CDR3 nucleotides are TGTGCCAGCAGTTCTGGGTCCGACGAGCAGTACTTC. It specifies CASSSGSDEQYF.

The chain recombines TRBV7-9 with TRBJ2-1, with D unresolved. Trimming shortened V by 5 bases and J by 1 base, and 6 bases separated the two germline ends. Germline V CDR1 and CDR2: SEHNR, FQNEAQ (reference sequence). This CDR3 contains 13 residues. CDR3 residues: CASSHRSYNEQFF. The CDR3 region has the DNA TGTGCCAGCAGCCACCGGTCCTACAATGAGCAGTTCTTC.

This clonotype turned up a few times. This chain links TRBV7-2 with TRBJ2-2; the D is unclear. The V end lost 3 bases, the J end lost 0 bases, and 5 bases lay between the germline ends. Per the germline V gene, CDR1 is SGHTA and CDR2 is FQGNSA. The CDR3 sequence is 14 residues long. The CDR3 region is CASSFNPNTGELFF. CDR3 nucleotide sequence: TGTGCCAGCAGCTTTAATCCGAACACCGGGGAGCTGTTTTTT.

This clonotype was counted many times. CDR3 coding DNA: TGTGCCAGCAGTCTATTTGGGACTAGCGGGATTTCCTACAATGAGCAGTTCTTC. Protein: CASSLFGTSGISYNEQFF. The chain recombines TRBV6-1 with TRBJ2-1; TRBD2 matches at 13 bases. The CDR3 length is 18 residues. The germline CDR1 and CDR2 sequences are MNHNS and SASEGT. V dropped 5 bases and J dropped 1; count of bases not matched to a gene: 8.

The rearrangement links TRBV6-1 to TRBJ1-2; TRBD1 might be the D (6 bases). V was shortened by 5 bases and J by 7 bases, with 23 bases between the two germline ends. The germline V gene has CDR1 MNHNS and CDR2 SASEGT. There are 16 residues in the CDR3. This CDR3 is CASSPSSRGPGVGYTF. CDR3 coding DNA: TGTGCCAGCAGTCCGTCCTCCAGGGGACCCGGCGTTGGCTACACCTTC.

Only one count was recorded for this clonotype. The chain carries TRBV6-2 or TRBV6-3 and TRBJ2-5, with a possible D match to TRBD2 (5 bases). Per the germline V gene, CDR1 is MNHEY and CDR2 is SVGEGT. The length of the CDR3 is 13 residues. Trimming cost V 10 bases and J 3 bases, with 15 bases left between them. As DNA, the CDR3 is TGTGCCATCAGACTAACGGGGAAAGAGACCCAGTACTTC. Amino acids: CAIRLTGKETQYF.